Here is one T cell receptor (beta chain) with its context. The CDR3 has 14 residues. Germline-derived CDR1 and CDR2 are SGHTA and FQGNSA. V was shortened by 6 bases and J by 4 bases, with 15 bases between the two germline ends. Diagnostic criteria defined recently for definite or probable disease were met by the Susac syndrome patients. The data derive from a study of CD8 T cells in Susac syndrome. Random-hexamer reverse transcription was applied to about 0.5 to 1 ug RNA. Across 54 Vbeta and 13 Jbeta, TCR beta CDR3 was amplified with immunoSEQ multiplex PCR. TCRdb ran MiXCR on the immunoSEQ multiplex PCR reads and lists one entry per CDR3 protein. In the table there are some 97,000 distinct CDR3 sequences, 95% of which are singletons.

The sequenced sample was CD8+ T cells from PBMCs. The chain links TRBV7-2 to TRBJ1-1; D gene uncertain. This receptor was identified in a human donor with Susac syndrome. The CDR3 spells CASRPGPGSTEAFF. CDR3 coding DNA: TGTGCCAGCAGGCCCGGTCCGGGTAGCACTGAAGCTTTCTTT.